This T cell receptor beta chain is drawn from a study of blood T cell repertoires in COVID-19. Study information: The cDNA or gDNA used as material had been derived from T cells, B-cell-depleted T cells, or PBMCs.

The method was immunoSEQ multiplex PCR; TCRdb's version includes in-frame clones alone and lacks a portion of them. The sample holds about 130,000 clones, less than 90% seen once. Germline V gives CDR1 SGDLS, CDR2 YYNGEE. V shed 1 base and J shed 10 bases, with 15 bases lying between them. The CDR3 loop spans 15 amino acids. Participants spanned ages about 18 to 100 years and resided in 20 to 30 US areas. The receptor was isolated from a woman between 45 and 60 years old who had recovered from COVID-19. Sequencing was performed on PBMCs or T cells enriched from blood (not recorded which). V is TRBV9 and J is TRBJ1-6; possible D gene TRBD1, 6 bases. As DNA, the CDR3 is TGTGCCAGCAGCGTACTACCGGGCAGGGGATCACCCCTCCACTTT. Translation: CASSVLPGRGSPLHF.